These 9 T cell receptor beta chains were sequenced from one sample in a study of CD8 T cells in ankylosing spondylitis. TCRdb reprocessed the 5' RACE reads with MiXCR, giving one entry per CDR3 protein. The repertoire holds around 130,000 distinct CDR3 sequences, about 6.5% seen once, with 10% to 15% in the top ten. Sequenced material: blood, either unsorted or a sorted T cell fraction (not recorded which). The origin of the receptors is a male donor with ankylosing spondylitis or in good health (not recorded which).

In this sample, this clonotype turned up many times. The rearrangement links TRBV5-6 to TRBJ1-2; no definite D call. V dropped 7 bases and J dropped 4 bases, with 20 bases sitting between them. The CDR3 totals 15 residues. From germline, CDR1 is SGHDT and CDR2 YYEEEE. CDR3 in amino acids: CASSRADPGAYGYTF. In DNA form, the CDR3 reads TGTGCCAGCTCCCGCGCGGACCCGGGAGCCTATGGCTACACCTTC.

The V and J genes are TRBV20-1 and TRBJ2-3; the match to TRBD2 covers 12 bases. V shed 2 bases and J 4 bases; nucleotides not matched to a gene: 10. This CDR3 contains 17 residues. Germline V gives CDR1 DFQATT, CDR2 SNEGSKA (reference sequence). This CDR3 is CSARNERLAGGPDTQYF. The CDR3, as DNA: TGCAGTGCTAGAAACGAAAGGCTAGCGGGAGGGCCAGATACGCAGTATTTT.

As for this clonotype: A much more abundant neighbour one base away suggests this may be a read error. The V gene is TRBV5-1, the J gene TRBJ2-3; D uncertain. Between the trimmed V and J ends, which lost 3 bases and 2 bases, there was a span of 10 bases. Germline V CDR1 and CDR2: SGHRS, YFSETQ. The CDR3 has 14 residues. The CDR3 nucleotides read TGCGCCAGCAGCTCCCAGGAATTCACAGATACGCAGTATTTT. This sequence encodes CASSSQEFTDTQYF.

At least ten counts were recorded for this clonotype. The V and J genes are TRBV20-1 and TRBJ2-5, with 8 bases identical to TRBD2. V trimming: 5 bases; J trimming: 5 bases; junction bases outside the gene matches: 7. This CDR3 is built from 13 residues. Looked up from germline, CDR1 is DFQATT and CDR2 is SNEGSKA (reference sequence). CDR3 in DNA: TGCAGTGCTCGCCCGGGGGGGATCGAGACCCAGTACTTC. This sequence encodes CSARPGGIETQYF.

This clonotype was recorded at least ten times. V gene TRBV20-1 combines with J gene TRBJ1-5; 7 positions agree with TRBD1. The CDR3 has 13 amino acids. Germline V gene data show CDR1 as DFQATT and CDR2 as SNEGSKA (reference sequence). J gave up 7 bases and V 6 bases, and 9 bases lay outside the gene matches. The CDR3 region is CSAPQGFEQPQHF. The DNA for the CDR3 is TGCAGTGCCCCACAGGGGTTCGAGCAGCCCCAGCATTTT.

This clonotype occurred many times. The chain couples TRBV6-2 or TRBV6-3 to TRBJ2-1; 11 bases align to TRBD2. V shed 6 bases, J shed 5 bases, and the junction held 9 bases outside the gene matches. Germline V CDR1 and CDR2: MNHEY, SVGEGT. The CDR3 has 16 residues. In nucleotides, the CDR3 is TGTGCCAGCAGACGTGGGACTAGCGGAAACAACAATGAGCAGTTCTTC. Translating gives CASRRGTSGNNNEQFF.

There are many counts of this clonotype. This sequence joins TRBV4-3 and TRBJ2-7; D gene ambiguous. The CDR3 sequence is 16 residues long. V lost 0 bases, J lost 1 base, and 13 bases lay in between. Germline-derived CDR1 and CDR2 are LGHNA and YSLEER. CDR3 loop: CASSQDPHTRSYEQYF. CDR3 nucleotides: TGCGCCAGCAGCCAAGATCCCCACACGAGGTCCTACGAGCAGTACTTC.

This clonotype was found many times. The rearrangement uses TRBV29-1 and TRBJ1-5, with a tentative D call TRBD1 (5 bases). CDR1 is SQVTM and CDR2 is ANQGSEA in the germline V gene. This CDR3 region has 13 residues. V dropped 6 bases and J dropped 3 bases, with 12 bases sitting between them. The CDR3 is CSVATGPNQPQHF. The CDR3 DNA follows: TGCAGCGTGGCAACAGGTCCCAATCAGCCCCAGCATTTT.

This clonotype was detected many times. The J gene is TRBJ1-2, the V gene TRBV7-6; no definite D call. There are 14 residues in the CDR3. The ends were cut back, 5 bases at V and 7 bases at J, with 17 bases in the middle. The germline gives CDR1 SGHVS, CDR2 FNYEAQ. As DNA, the CDR3 is TGTGCCAGCAGCCCCGGCCAGGCGGGGTCTGGCTACACCTTC. It codes for CASSPGQAGSGYTF.